The sequence of this T cell receptor (beta chain) was determined in a study of human T cells and chemical hapten exposure. Notes on the study in general: A positive correlation with patch test score was found for PT1 expanded TCR counts. Expanded TCRs clustered into significantly more large CDR3 similarity groups than controls, the analysis revealed. TCRs whose frequency exceeded 1 in 1000 remained the same following DPC sensitization.

Each CDR3 protein is one row after TCRdb ran MiXCR on the RACE reads. This table has more than 85,000 distinct CDR3 sequences, 9.5% to 12% appearing once. The time point: patch test 2, 6 weeks after DPC sensitization. The treatment here: therapeutic diphenylcyclopropenone sensitization with weekly scalp DPC. V shed 8 bases and J shed 4 bases, with 12 bases lying between them. The CDR3 runs 12 residues. Germline lookup yields CDR1 MNHEY and CDR2 SVGEGT. This clonotype was detected once. Its antigen is unidentified. Specimen: whole blood, collected in connection with sensitization to the hapten diphenylcyclopropenone (DPC). The rearrangement links TRBV6-2 or TRBV6-3 to TRBJ2-7; maybe TRBD1 (6 bases). The source is a man between 40 and 49 years old with alopecia areata. Some clones in this sample may be carry-over from other donors' samples. CDR3 coding DNA: TGTGCCAGCGGTCCGACAGGTTACGAGCAGTACGTC. Translated: CASGPTGYEQYV.